The 22 T cell receptor beta chains reported below all come from one sample, sequenced in a study of technical replicates of blood from a handful of donors. The assay was immunoSEQ multiplex PCR, and TCRdb's table has in-frame clones only and misses some. The table shows 65,000 to 85,000 clones, with 95% to 98% occurring only once. The specimen was T cells isolated from PBMCs. The source is a human donor in good health.

V is TRBV6-6 and J is TRBJ1-1, with a possible D match to TRBD1 (5 bases). The CDR3 runs to 14 residues. Germline V gives CDR1 MNHNY, CDR2 SVGAGI (reference sequence). The ends were cut back, 0 bases at V and 5 bases at J, with 10 bases in the middle. CDR3 nucleotides: TGTGCCAGCAGTTACTCGATCAGGGTTACTGAAGCTTTCTTT. Residues: CASSYSIRVTEAFF.

The gene calls are TRBV7-9 and TRBJ1-2; D gene unclear. Germline CDR1 reads SEHNR; CDR2 reads FQNEAQ (reference sequence). Trimming removed 6 bases from V and 10 bases from J, with 27 bases in between. This CDR3 comprises 16 residues. Written as DNA, the CDR3 is TGTGCCAGCAGGTACGGCGGGGATTGGTCCGAACAAAACTACACCTTC. This translates into CASRYGGDWSEQNYTF.

The V gene is TRBV29-1, the J gene TRBJ2-7; 8 nucleotides agree with TRBD2. This CDR3 is 15 amino acids long. The trim removed 0 bases at V and 3 bases at J, leaving 7 bases unmatched. Germline V gives CDR1 SQVTM, CDR2 ANQGSEA. The CDR3 sequence is CSVEDRGGSVYEQYF. In nucleotides, the CDR3 is TGCAGCGTTGAAGATCGGGGGGGTTCGGTCTACGAGCAGTACTTC.

The J gene is TRBJ2-1, the V gene TRBV27; D might be TRBD1 (5 bases). The CDR3 is made up of 12 amino acids. CDR1 is MNHEY, CDR2 SMNVEV, per germline (reference sequence). The V gene lost 7 bases and the J gene lost 7 bases, with 11 bases spanning the gap. The CDR3 is CASNFYRNEQFF. The CDR3 DNA is TGTGCCAGCAACTTTTACAGGAATGAGCAGTTCTTC.

The gene calls are TRBV12-5 and TRBJ2-3; TRBD2 might be the D (6 bases). V was pared by 3 bases and J by 5 bases, with 6 bases between. Looked up from germline, CDR1 is LGHNT and CDR2 is FRNRAP. CDR3 length: 12 residues. The CDR3 bases are TGTGCTAGTGGTTTTAGCGGAGATACGCAGTATTTT. Translation: CASGFSGDTQYF. The full variable domain, in which reference TRBV12-5 and TRBJ2-3 provide the parts outside the CDR3, is DARVTQTPRHKVTEMGQEVTMRCQPILGHNTVFWYRQTMMQGLELLAYFRNRAPLDDSGMPKDRFSAEMPDATLATLKIQPSEPRDSAVYFCASGFSGDTQYFGPGTRLTVL.

This chain uses TRBV4-2 with TRBJ2-7, with 9 nucleotides matching TRBD2. This CDR3 is 16 amino acids long. Germline V gene sequence: CDR1 LGHNA, CDR2 YNFKEQ. Losses at the gene ends were 1 base for V and 0 bases for J; bases not matched to a gene: 4. The CDR3 reads CASSQGGGASSYEQYF. CDR3 DNA sequence: TGTGCCAGCAGCCAAGGCGGGGGGGCCAGCTCCTACGAGCAGTACTTC.

V is TRBV7-9 and J is TRBJ2-7; 11 bases agree with TRBD2. Germline V gene data show CDR1 as SEHNR and CDR2 as FQNEAQ (reference sequence). The V segment lost 1 base and the J segment 5 bases; nucleotides outside the gene matches: 7. CDR3 size: 16 residues. The CDR3 loop reads CASSLVASGRIDEQYF. The CDR3 DNA follows: TGTGCCAGCAGCTTAGTAGCTAGCGGGAGGATCGACGAGCAGTACTTC.

This chain uses TRBV10-3 with TRBJ2-1; D perhaps matches TRBD2 (6 bases). There are 15 residues in the CDR3. The germline V and J ends were trimmed by 0 bases and 6 bases, with 12 bases remaining between them. Germline V CDR1 and CDR2: ENHRY, SYGVKD. The CDR3 DNA follows: TGTGCCATCAGTGAGTCGGGACTTCGTGGCAATGAGCAGTTCTTC. The encoded protein is CAISESGLRGNEQFF.

Written as DNA, the CDR3 is TGCGCCAGCAGCCAAGCGAGACTAGTCCCCTACAATGAGCAGTTCTTC. Translation: CASSQARLVPYNEQFF. The chain carries TRBV4-1 and TRBJ2-1; tentatively, D is TRBD2 (6 bases). Germline CDR1 and CDR2: MGHRA and YSYEKL. This CDR3 spans 16 amino acids. V was clipped by 1 base and J by 2 bases, with 12 bases between them.

The chain employs TRBV18 and TRBJ2-7; D is possibly TRBD2 (6 bases). Germline-derived CDR1 and CDR2 are KGHSH and LQKENI. The CDR3 is made up of 15 amino acids. Trimming took off 3 bases at V and 2 bases at J, with 14 bases between the two ends. CDR3 DNA sequence: TGTGCCAGCTCACCGGGGCGGGGTAGAACCTACGAGCAGTACTTC. This codes for CASSPGRGRTYEQYF. The entire variable domain, with the rest obtained from reference TRBV18 and TRBJ2-7, is as follows: NAGVMQNPRHLVRRRGQEARLRCSPMKGHSHVYWYRQLPEEGLKFMVYLQKENIIDESGMPKERFSAEFPKEGPSILRIQQVVRGDSAAYFCASSPGRGRTYEQYFGPGTRLTVT.

This clone was counted a single time. This sequence joins TRBV28 and TRBJ2-5; 7 positions match TRBD1. Trimming at V came to 6 bases and at J to 5 bases, leaving 9 bases not matched to a gene. Looked up from germline, CDR1 is MDHEN and CDR2 is SYDVKM. The CDR3 consists of 14 residues. CDR3 protein: CASRDTSQGETQYF. As DNA, the CDR3 is TGTGCCAGCAGAGACACCTCACAGGGGGAGACCCAGTACTTC.

This chain joins TRBV7-9 and TRBJ2-5; D ambiguous. CDR1 is SEHNR, CDR2 FQNEAQ, per germline (reference sequence). The CDR3 is made up of 14 amino acids. With 5 bases removed from V and 2 bases from J, the gap between germline ends came to 12 bases. CDR3 coding DNA: TGTGCCAGCAGCGCGGAAAGAAGACAAGAGACCCAGTACTTC. This encodes CASSAERRQETQYF.

CDR3 loop: CASSSYPGQGDEQYF. DNA of the CDR3: TGTGCCAGCAGCTCGTACCCGGGACAGGGAGACGAGCAGTACTTC. The rearrangement joins TRBV9 to TRBJ2-7, with TRBD1 matching 9 bases. The trim removed 4 bases at V and 5 bases at J, leaving 10 bases unmatched. The CDR3 is 15 amino acids. Germline-derived CDR1 and CDR2 are SGDLS and YYNGEE.

This chain joins TRBV7-8 and TRBJ1-5; 10 bases align to TRBD1. This CDR3 contains 17 residues. CDR1 is SGHVS, CDR2 FQNEAQ, per germline. V dropped 5 bases and J dropped 2; count of bases not matched to a gene: 9. CDR3 region: CASSQSGQGWGNQPQHF. In DNA form, the CDR3 reads TGTGCCAGCAGCCAATCGGGACAGGGGTGGGGCAATCAGCCCCAGCATTTT.

The rearrangement links TRBV5-1 to TRBJ2-1; D is ambiguous. Between the trimmed V and J ends, which lost 1 base and 5 bases, there was a span of 7 bases. In germline, CDR1 is SGHRS, CDR2 YFSETQ. This CDR3 spans 13 amino acids. CDR3 nucleotides: TGCGCCAGCAGCTTGTTCAGTAACAATGAGCAGTTCTTC. Protein product: CASSLFSNNEQFF.

V gene TRBV5-1 combines with J gene TRBJ1-1, with TRBD1 matching 7 bases. Germline-derived CDR1 and CDR2 are SGHRS and YFSETQ. This CDR3 is built from 13 residues. The J segment lost 8 bases and the V segment lost 4 bases, leaving 8 bases of the junction unmatched. The CDR3 sequence: CASSTTLDREAFF. CDR3 bases: TGCGCCAGCAGCACTACCCTGGACAGGGAAGCTTTCTTT.

The chain has TRBV4-1 and TRBJ1-1; D is undetermined. Deletions cut 2 bases from V and 0 bases from J, with 10 bases between. Germline-derived CDR1 and CDR2 are MGHRA and YSYEKL. The CDR3 totals 15 residues. The CDR3 nucleotides are TGCGCCAGCAGCCAACCTGCTACCGTGAACACTGAAGCTTTCTTT. This sequence encodes CASSQPATVNTEAFF.

The chain carries TRBV10-1 and TRBJ1-5; D not certain. Trimming shortened V by 0 bases and J by 9 bases, and 6 bases separated the two germline ends. In germline, CDR1 is WNHNN, CDR2 SYGVQD (reference sequence). The CDR3 has 12 amino acids. The CDR3 here is CASSESEMPQHF. DNA for the CDR3: TGCGCCAGCAGTGAGTCCGAGATGCCCCAGCATTTT.

The rearrangement joins TRBV19 to TRBJ1-1, with a possible D match to TRBD1 (5 bases). Between the trimmed V and J ends, which lost 8 bases and 6 bases, there was a span of 16 bases. The germline V gene has CDR1 LNHDA and CDR2 SQIVND (reference sequence). The CDR3 has 13 amino acids. CDR3 loop: CASLREGMAEAFF. CDR3 bases: TGTGCCAGTCTAAGGGAGGGGATGGCTGAAGCTTTCTTT.

This chain links TRBV18 with TRBJ2-3; D call uncertain. Looked up from germline, CDR1 is KGHSH and CDR2 is LQKENI. The CDR3 covers 16 residues. With 3 bases removed from V and 1 base from J, the gap between germline ends came to 14 bases. The CDR3, as DNA: TGTGCCAGCTCACCCTTTATCGAGCACGGCACAGATACGCAGTATTTT. Translating it yields CASSPFIEHGTDTQYF. Full variable domain (missing parts from reference TRBV18 and TRBJ2-3): NAGVMQNPRHLVRRRGQEARLRCSPMKGHSHVYWYRQLPEEGLKFMVYLQKENIIDESGMPKERFSAEFPKEGPSILRIQQVVRGDSAAYFCASSPFIEHGTDTQYFGPGTRLTVL.

The chain carries TRBV28 and TRBJ1-5, with 8 bases identical to TRBD1. From germline, CDR1 is MDHEN and CDR2 SYDVKM. The junction had 5 bases not matched to a gene; V was cut back by 0 bases and J by 7 bases. The CDR3 is made up of 15 amino acids. The CDR3 reads CASSLWRDRMQPQHF. CDR3 coding DNA: TGTGCCAGCAGTTTATGGAGGGACAGGATGCAGCCCCAGCATTTT.

V and J are TRBV27 and TRBJ1-2, with 8 bases matching TRBD1. The CDR3 runs to 14 residues. Germline loops: CDR1 MNHEY, CDR2 SMNVEV (reference sequence). With V trimmed by 7 bases and J by 6 bases, 10 bases remained unmatched. The CDR3 DNA follows: TGTGCCAGCACCCAACGCCCACAGGGGGATGGCTACACCTTC. This gives the protein CASTQRPQGDGYTF.